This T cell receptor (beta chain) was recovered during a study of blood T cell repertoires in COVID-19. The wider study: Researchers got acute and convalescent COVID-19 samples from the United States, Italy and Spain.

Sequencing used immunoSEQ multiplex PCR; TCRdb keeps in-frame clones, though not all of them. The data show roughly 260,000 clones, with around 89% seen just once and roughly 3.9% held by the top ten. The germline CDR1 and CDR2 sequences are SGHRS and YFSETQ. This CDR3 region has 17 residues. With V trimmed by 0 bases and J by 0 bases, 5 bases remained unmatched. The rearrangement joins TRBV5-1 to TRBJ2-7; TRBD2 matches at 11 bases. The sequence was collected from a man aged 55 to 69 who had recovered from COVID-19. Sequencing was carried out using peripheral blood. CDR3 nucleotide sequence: TGCGCCAGCAGCTTGGTGGCTAGCGGGGGGAGCTCCTACGAGCAGTACTTC. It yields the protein CASSLVASGGSSYEQYF.